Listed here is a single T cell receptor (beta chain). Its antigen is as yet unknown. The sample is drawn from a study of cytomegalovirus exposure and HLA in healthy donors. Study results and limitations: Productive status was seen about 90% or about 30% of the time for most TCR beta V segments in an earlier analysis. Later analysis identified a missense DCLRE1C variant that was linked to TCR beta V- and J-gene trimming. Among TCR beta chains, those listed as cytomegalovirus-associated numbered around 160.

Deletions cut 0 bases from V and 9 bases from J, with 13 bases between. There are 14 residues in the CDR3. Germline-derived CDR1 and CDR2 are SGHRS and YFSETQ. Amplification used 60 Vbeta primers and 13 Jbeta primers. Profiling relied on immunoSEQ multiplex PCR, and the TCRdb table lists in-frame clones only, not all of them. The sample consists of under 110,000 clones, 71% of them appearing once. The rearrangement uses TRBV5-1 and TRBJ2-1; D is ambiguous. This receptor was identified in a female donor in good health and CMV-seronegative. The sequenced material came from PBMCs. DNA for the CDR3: TGCGCCAGCAGCTTGGGACGGGTAGACGGTGAGCAGTTCTTC. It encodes CASSLGRVDGEQFF.